This T cell receptor (beta chain) was identified during a study of T cell repertoires in cytomegalovirus infection. This clonotype was detected a few times. Its antigen is unidentified. General study points: CMV-specific HLA-C-restricted TCR beta clonotypes dominated the ex vivo response. Adding up the frequency of public TCR beta families identified people who carried CMV plus the relevant HLA.

The CDR3 covers 15 residues. The V segment lost 5 bases and the J segment 6 bases; nucleotides outside the gene matches: 11. From germline, CDR1 is SGHRS and CDR2 YFSETQ. TCRdb re-analysed the reads in MiXCR, keeping a single row per CDR3 protein. The sample gives more than 150,000 distinct CDR3 sequences, under 25% of which show up once; under 3.5% is in the top ten. This TCR came from a human donor in good health (CMV status not recorded). Some clones in this sample may be carry-over from other donors' samples. Specimen: PBMCs. The J gene is TRBJ2-3, the V gene TRBV5-1; the match to TRBD2 covers 8 bases. CDR3 DNA: TGCGCCAGCAGATCGTCTTGGACTAGCCATGATACGCAGTATTTT. This codes for CASRSSWTSHDTQYF.